The 31 T cell receptor beta chains below come from one sample, sequenced in a study of blood T cell repertoires in COVID-19. The table came from immunoSEQ multiplex PCR; TCRdb's copy has only in-frame clones and leaves some out. The table records about 220,000 clones, more than 65% of them present only once. Sequencing was carried out using peripheral blood. Receptors were obtained from a woman aged 25 to 39 who had recovered from COVID-19.

The genes are TRBV11-3 and TRBJ2-3, with D tentatively TRBD1 (6 bases). This CDR3 spans 15 amino acids. The V gene lost 1 base and the J gene lost 4 bases, with 12 bases spanning the gap. In germline, CDR1 is SGHNT, CDR2 YENEEA. CDR3 amino acids: CASSLGAGEPDTQYF. Written as DNA, the CDR3 is TGTGCCAGCAGCTTAGGAGCAGGGGAACCAGATACGCAGTATTTT.

This clone was picked up one time. The gene calls are TRBV6-6 and TRBJ2-1; D perhaps matches TRBD1 (5 bases). Trimming removed 8 bases from V and 9 bases from J, with 23 bases in between. The CDR3 contains 15 residues. Germline CDR1 MNHNY, CDR2 SVGAGI (reference sequence). In DNA form, the CDR3 reads TGTGCCAGCGCTACCTCTCACGGTAGGGGCCGTGAGCAGTTCTTC. It yields the protein CASATSHGRGREQFF.

The chain links TRBV24-1 to TRBJ2-5; weak D call: TRBD1 (5 bases). The length of the CDR3 is 15 residues. Trimming removed 4 bases from V and 1 base from J, with 12 bases in between. Germline CDR1 reads KGHDR; CDR2 reads SFDVKD. The CDR3 DNA reads as TGTGCCACCAGTGAGGCAGGGAAGGGCCAAGAGACCCAGTACTTC. Translation: CATSEAGKGQETQYF.

V usage is TRBV12-5 and J usage is TRBJ1-5; D gene ambiguous. CDR1 LGHNT and CDR2 FRNRAP come from the germline V gene. The CDR3 spans 21 residues. V was pared by 0 bases and J by 2 bases, with 26 bases between. The CDR3 DNA follows: TGTGCTAGTGGTTTGGTACAATCCGTCCTTCTGACCGGGGTTCGCAATCAGCCCCAGCATTTT. It translates to CASGLVQSVLLTGVRNQPQHF. The whole variable domain, filled in from reference TRBV12-5 and TRBJ1-5, reads DARVTQTPRHKVTEMGQEVTMRCQPILGHNTVFWYRQTMMQGLELLAYFRNRAPLDDSGMPKDRFSAEMPDATLATLKIQPSEPRDSAVYFCASGLVQSVLLTGVRNQPQHFGDGTRLSIL.

This rearrangement joins TRBV4-1 to TRBJ1-1, with 9 positions matching TRBD1. CDR1 is MGHRA, CDR2 YSYEKL, per germline. CDR3 length equals 18 residues. The junction had 8 bases not matched to a gene; V was cut back by 0 bases and J by 0 bases. Here the CDR3 DNA reads TGCGCCAGCAGCCAAGACCGGGACAGGGTAGCACTGAACACTGAAGCTTTCTTT. Its translation is CASSQDRDRVALNTEAFF.

The chain uses TRBV6-6 and TRBJ2-5; D may be TRBD1 (5 bases). With 6 bases removed from V and 2 bases from J, the gap between germline ends came to 10 bases. The CDR3 is 13 amino acids. Germline CDR1 and CDR2: MNHNY and SVGAGI (reference sequence). The CDR3 loop is CASSRQFQETQYF. The CDR3 DNA reads as TGTGCCAGCAGCCGACAGTTTCAAGAGACCCAGTACTTC.

The chain joins TRBV6-6 to TRBJ2-7, with D possibly matching TRBD1 (6 bases). V was pared by 6 bases and J by 3 bases, with 12 bases between. The CDR3 spans 13 residues. Per the germline V gene, CDR1 is MNHNY and CDR2 is SVGAGI (reference sequence). This CDR3 reads CASSRGDFYEQYF. For the CDR3, the DNA is TGTGCCAGCAGCAGGGGCGATTTCTACGAGCAGTACTTC.

V and J are TRBV5-4 and TRBJ1-5; 8 nucleotides agree with TRBD1. Trimming at V came to 2 bases and at J to 4 bases, leaving 5 bases not matched to a gene. The CDR3 spans 15 residues. The germline V gene encodes CDR1 SGHNT and CDR2 YYREEE (reference sequence). The DNA of the CDR3 is TGTGCCAGCAGCTTAGGACAGGGAGGTAATCAGCCCCAGCATTTT. Residues: CASSLGQGGNQPQHF.

This chain uses TRBV15 with TRBJ2-1, with D maybe TRBD2 (6 bases). Trimming took off 1 base at V and 0 bases at J, with 13 bases between the two ends. CDR1 is LNHNV and CDR2 is YYDKDF in the germline V gene (reference sequence). The CDR3 length is 17 residues. CDR3 sequence: CATSRGSAGSSYNEQFF. The CDR3 DNA is TGTGCCACCAGCAGAGGGAGCGCGGGGAGCTCCTACAATGAGCAGTTCTTC.

V gene TRBV7-8 combines with J gene TRBJ2-7; TRBD2 matches 8 bases. Germline CDR1 reads SGHVS; CDR2 reads FQNEAQ. The CDR3 extends over 15 amino acids. Losses at the gene ends were 1 base for V and 5 bases for J; bases not matched to a gene: 7. CDR3 bases: TGTGCCAGCAGCTTAGATAGCGGGATCCCCGACGAGCAGTACTTC. Translation gives CASSLDSGIPDEQYF. The whole variable domain, filled in from reference TRBV7-8 and TRBJ2-7, reads GAGVSQSPRYKVAKRGQDVALRCDPISGHVSLFWYQQALGQGPEFLTYFQNEAQLDKSGLPSDRFFAERPEGSVSTLKIQRTQQEDSAVYLCASSLDSGIPDEQYFGPGTRLTVT.

CDR3 in DNA: TGTGCCAGCAGTGCGGGACTAGCGGGAGGGACAGATACGCAGTATTTT. Translation: CASSAGLAGGTDTQYF. The chain joins TRBV7-3 to TRBJ2-3; 16 positions match TRBD2. The germline gives CDR1 SGHTA, CDR2 FQGTGA. Trimming took 6 bases from V and 3 from J; bases not matched to a gene: 3. This CDR3 comprises 16 residues.

V and J are TRBV19 and TRBJ2-3; D may be TRBD2 (7 bases). The CDR3 extends over 17 amino acids. Germline CDR1 LNHDA, CDR2 SQIVND (reference sequence). Trimming shortened V by 3 bases and J by 3 bases, and 19 bases separated the two germline ends. DNA for the CDR3: TGTGCCAGTAGTATCTTCGGGGGGCGGGAGAAAACAGATACGCAGTATTTT. This codes for CASSIFGGREKTDTQYF.

In this sample, this clone turned up once. V and J are TRBV27 and TRBJ2-7; TRBD2 matches 7 bases. Germline CDR1 and CDR2: MNHEY and SMNVEV (reference sequence). Unmatched junction bases numbered 11, after V lost 3 bases and J lost 6 bases. The CDR3 contains 15 residues. The CDR3 is CASSFDAGDRGEQYF. CDR3 nucleotides: TGTGCCAGCAGTTTCGACGCGGGAGATAGGGGCGAGCAGTACTTC.

The rearrangement uses TRBV7-2 and TRBJ2-3, with no clear D. Germline CDR1 reads SGHTA; CDR2 reads FQGNSA. CDR3 length: 14 amino acids. Trimming shortened V by 3 bases and J by 0 bases, and 7 bases separated the two germline ends. The CDR3 is CASSFGPSTDTQYF. The CDR3 nucleotides read TGTGCCAGCAGCTTTGGGCCTAGCACAGATACGCAGTATTTT.

The chain is built from TRBV28 and TRBJ2-2; 8 bases fit TRBD2. Germline V gene sequence: CDR1 MDHEN, CDR2 SYDVKM. The ends lost 9 bases at V and 6 bases at J; junction bases unmatched: 18. The CDR3 loop spans 17 amino acids. The CDR3 protein is CARPTQNSGMVPGELFF. CDR3 DNA: TGTGCCAGACCCACCCAAAATAGCGGGATGGTTCCCGGGGAGCTGTTTTTT.

This chain links TRBV18 with TRBJ1-1; the D gene is possibly TRBD1 (6 bases). The V and J ends lost 2 bases and 5 bases respectively, with 18 bases between them. Germline V gene sequence: CDR1 KGHSH, CDR2 LQKENI. The CDR3 extends over 16 amino acids. CDR3 sequence: CASSPGRSGVGTEAFF. The CDR3, as DNA: TGTGCCAGCTCACCAGGAAGATCAGGGGTGGGGACTGAAGCTTTCTTT.

This clone appeared a single time. This rearrangement joins TRBV13 to TRBJ1-2; 7 bases are a match to TRBD1. J gave up 8 bases and V 2 bases, and 8 bases lay outside the gene matches. The CDR3 sequence is 14 residues long. Germline CDR1 is PRHDT and CDR2 is FYEKMQ (reference sequence). The DNA of the CDR3 is TGTGCCAGCAGCTTAAGGGGGACAGAAGCGGGCTACACCTTC. This translates into CASSLRGTEAGYTF.

This chain connects TRBV24-1 to TRBJ2-3; D not resolved. Trimming removed 1 base at V and 3 bases at J, with 7 bases between. The CDR3 is made up of 14 amino acids. CDR1 and CDR2 (germline): KGHDR, SFDVKD. The CDR3 nucleotides are TGTGCCACCAGTGATTTCACGGTTACAGATACGCAGTATTTT. Its translation is CATSDFTVTDTQYF.

V and J are TRBV13 and TRBJ2-7; D call uncertain. Germline V gene sequence: CDR1 PRHDT, CDR2 FYEKMQ (reference sequence). The ends were cut back, 0 bases at V and 2 bases at J, with 5 bases in the middle. The CDR3 is made up of 13 amino acids. As DNA, the CDR3 is TGTGCCAGCAGCTTAGGACTTACCTACGAGCAGTACTTC. As protein: CASSLGLTYEQYF.

The genes are TRBV27 and TRBJ2-7; a possible D gene is TRBD1 (6 bases). The CDR3 spans 13 residues. V was cut by 0 bases and J by 5 bases, with 8 bases left in between. Germline lookup yields CDR1 MNHEY and CDR2 SMNVEV (reference sequence). CDR3 DNA sequence: TGTGCCAGCAGTTTATCGGGGGCCAACGAGCAGTACTTC. Encoded protein: CASSLSGANEQYF.

The rearrangement uses TRBV5-1 and TRBJ1-2, with D perhaps matching TRBD1 (6 bases). The CDR3 loop spans 15 amino acids. Germline V gene data show CDR1 as SGHRS and CDR2 as YFSETQ. V lost 3 bases, J lost 6 bases, and 18 bases lay in between. The CDR3 coding sequence is TGCGCCAGCAGCTGGGCCTGGGGGCTAATTGATGGCTACACCTTC. It specifies CASSWAWGLIDGYTF.

In its sample, this clone was seen once. The chain recombines TRBV28 with TRBJ1-5; D unresolved. The V gene lost 5 bases and the J gene lost 11 bases, with 10 bases spanning the gap. CDR3 length: 11 residues. CDR1 MDHEN and CDR2 SYDVKM come from the germline V gene. In DNA, the CDR3 is TGTGCCAGCAGTGCCCCCCGGTCCCAGCATTTT. This encodes CASSAPRSQHF.

This chain uses TRBV3-1 (or the pseudogene TRBV3-2) with TRBJ1-2; 7 positions agree with TRBD1. J lost 6 bases, V lost 4 bases, and 5 bases had no gene match. Germline assignment: CDR1 LGHDT and CDR2 YNNKEL (reference sequence). The CDR3 has 13 amino acids. CDR3 amino acids: CASSRGQEDGYTF. For the CDR3, the DNA is TGTGCCAGCAGCCGAGGACAGGAGGATGGCTACACCTTC.

This clone is a singleton in its sample. This sequence joins TRBV3-1 (or the pseudogene TRBV3-2) and TRBJ2-5; 15 bases match TRBD2. Germline V lookup: CDR1 LGHDT, CDR2 YNNKEL (reference sequence). With V trimmed by 0 bases and J by 3 bases, 11 bases remained unmatched. CDR3 size: 20 residues. In DNA, the CDR3 is TGTGCCAGCAGCCAAGATTATTCGGAGGGACTAGCGGGAGGAAAAGAGACCCAGTACTTC. Translated: CASSQDYSEGLAGGKETQYF.

In this sample, this clone turned up a few times. The genes are TRBV2 and TRBJ1-5; maybe TRBD1 (5 bases). The CDR3 runs 13 residues. The germline gives CDR1 SNHLY, CDR2 FYNNEI. Trimming shortened V by 8 bases and J by 0 bases, and 8 bases separated the two germline ends. The CDR3 region is CASGRDSNQPQHF. The CDR3 coding sequence is TGTGCCAGCGGCAGGGATAGCAATCAGCCCCAGCATTTT.

The chain couples TRBV28 to TRBJ2-1; TRBD2 is a possible D gene (5 bases). V was trimmed by 1 base and J by 5 bases, leaving 15 bases between them. There are 16 residues in the CDR3. In germline, CDR1 is MDHEN, CDR2 SYDVKM. CDR3 amino acids: CASSLSYGIFHNEQFF. In DNA form, the CDR3 reads TGTGCCAGCAGTTTATCGTACGGGATATTCCACAATGAGCAGTTCTTC.

The chain employs TRBV5-4 and TRBJ1-1; TRBD1 agrees at 10 bases. The CDR3 spans 16 residues. The germline gives CDR1 SGHNT, CDR2 YYREEE (reference sequence). J gave up 5 bases and V 1 base, and 8 bases lay outside the gene matches. The CDR3 reads CASSLNLGQGKTEAFF. The CDR3 region has the DNA TGTGCCAGCAGCTTGAATCTGGGACAGGGGAAAACTGAAGCTTTCTTT.

This rearrangement joins TRBV7-9 to TRBJ2-5; D perhaps matches TRBD2 (6 bases). V lost 5 bases and J lost 5, with 12 bases in between. Germline V gives CDR1 SEHNR, CDR2 FQNEAQ (reference sequence). The CDR3 spans 13 residues. CDR3 region: CASSPSRGETQYF. The DNA of the CDR3 is TGTGCCAGCAGCCCATCACGGGGGGAGACCCAGTACTTC. The whole variable domain, remainder taken from reference TRBV7-9 and TRBJ2-5, is DTGVSQNPRHKITKRGQNVTFRCDPISEHNRLYWYRQTLGQGPEFLTYFQNEAQLEKSRLLSDRFSAERPKGSFSTLEIQRTEQGDSAMYLCASSPSRGETQYFGPGTRLLVL.

The CDR3 coding sequence is TGCGCCAGCAGCCAAGATCGTCATAGACAGGTCCCCTACGAGCAGTACTTC. Protein: CASSQDRHRQVPYEQYF. The J gene is TRBJ2-7, the V gene TRBV4-1; the D gene is possibly TRBD1 (6 bases). Germline loops: CDR1 MGHRA, CDR2 YSYEKL. The CDR3 runs to 17 residues. The V and J ends lost 0 bases and 2 bases respectively, with 17 bases between them.

This clone turned up a few times. J is TRBJ2-7 and V is TRBV2; D is perhaps TRBD1 (5 bases). CDR1 and CDR2 from the germline V gene are SNHLY and FYNNEI. V lost 3 bases and J 3 bases, leaving 9 bases between the germline ends. The CDR3 is 13 residues long. The CDR3 DNA is TGTGCCAGCAGTGAGACAGTCTTCTACGAGCAGTACTTC. Encoded protein: CASSETVFYEQYF.

CDR3 sequence: CASSLHSRDSSYEQYF. CDR3 bases: TGTGCCAGCAGCTTGCACTCCAGGGACTCATCCTACGAGCAGTACTTC. The chain uses TRBV7-3 and TRBJ2-7; the D gene is possibly TRBD2 (6 bases). Germline CDR1 is SGHTA and CDR2 is FQGTGA. Trimming removed 3 bases from V and 1 base from J, with 16 bases in between. The CDR3 has 16 amino acids.